These 10 T cell receptor beta chains came from one sample sequenced in a study of regulatory T cells in long-lasting Graves disease (dated by TCRdb to about 2021). Libraries were constructed by multiplex PCR. Sequencing took place on an Illumina HiSeq 4000. CDR3 regions were amplified by Arm-PCR with iRepertoire HTBI primers to construct TCR beta libraries. TCRdb reran the public reads through fastp at Q25 and MiXCR, keeping productive beta chains. CDR3 protein duplicates are merged, each entry listing the most common genes and DNA. The sample yields fewer than 550,000 distinct CDR3 sequences; about 22% were counted once. The ten biggest clones cover less than 9% of the sample. This specimen's time point label, per the study, means: persistent/refractory GD, antithyroid drugs over 5 years with positive TRAb. For both TCR sequencing and RNA sequencing, RNA was extracted from PBMCs in TRIzol. The specimen comprised peripheral blood mononuclear cells (PBMCs), sampled when the disease was refractory, from a patient treated with antithyroid drugs. Source of these receptors: a female donor with Graves disease.

The V gene is TRBV19, the J gene TRBJ1-1, with D possibly TRBD1 on 5 matching bases. The CDR3 runs to 12 residues. Trimming stripped 8 bases from V and 4 bases from J, with 11 bases between. CDR1 is LNHDA and CDR2 is SQIVND in the germline V gene (reference sequence). The CDR3 nucleotides read TGTGCCAGTGGGAGGGGCGGCACTGAAGCTTTCTTT. Translated, it gives CASGRGGTEAFF. The whole variable domain, filled in from reference TRBV19 and TRBJ1-1, reads DGGITQSPKYLFRKEGQNVTLSCEQNLNHDAMYWYRQDPGQGLRLIYYSQIVNDFQKGDIAEGYSVSREKKESFPLTVTSAQKNPTAFYLCASGRGGTEAFFGQGTRLTVV.

The rearrangement uses TRBV5-1 and TRBJ2-5; D not resolved. The V gene's germline CDR1 is SGHRS and CDR2 YFSETQ. Trimming pared 4 bases from V and 4 bases from J, leaving 17 bases between. There are 15 residues in the CDR3. The CDR3: CASSTETVSGETQYF. As DNA, the CDR3 is TGCGCCAGCAGCACAGAAACGGTGTCAGGAGAGACCCAGTACTTC.

This clonotype was seen at least ten times. The CDR3 DNA reads as TGTGCCAGCAGTTTAAGACCAGGGTCGTACGAGCAGTACTTC. Amino acids: CASSLRPGSYEQYF. This chain links TRBV27 with TRBJ2-7; D possibly corresponds to TRBD1 (5 bases). The CDR3 extends over 14 amino acids. Germline V gene data show CDR1 as MNHEY and CDR2 as SMNVEV (reference sequence). The ends were cut back, 2 bases at V and 4 bases at J, with 12 bases in the middle.

This clonotype was picked up many times. This chain links TRBV2 with TRBJ1-1; the D is unclear. Germline CDR1 reads SNHLY; CDR2 reads FYNNEI. The CDR3 sequence is 14 residues long. Trimming cost V 7 bases and J 1 base, with 13 bases left between them. The CDR3 nucleotides are TGTGCCAGCAAGGTTGCCGGGAGGAACACTGAAGCTTTCTTT. Protein product: CASKVAGRNTEAFF.

The rearrangement joins TRBV6-5 to TRBJ2-6; 9 bases fit TRBD1. The CDR3 has 16 amino acids. CDR1 is MNHEY and CDR2 is SVGAGI in the germline V gene. J was trimmed by 1 base and V by 4 bases; bases with no gene match: 2. The CDR3, as DNA: TGTGCCAGCAGTTTAGGACAGGGGTCTGGGGCCAACGTCCTGACTTTC. The encoded protein is CASSLGQGSGANVLTF.

There are many counts of this clonotype. The gene calls are TRBV5-5 and TRBJ2-7; possibly TRBD1 or TRBD2 for D (5 bases each). CDR1 and CDR2 from the germline V gene are SGHKS and YYEKEE (reference sequence). This CDR3 spans 14 amino acids. V dropped 2 bases and J dropped 4 bases, with 13 bases sitting between them. The CDR3 reads CASSFGREGYEQYF. Here the CDR3 DNA reads TGTGCCAGCAGCTTCGGACGTGAGGGGTACGAGCAGTACTTC.

The chain uses TRBV5-5 and TRBJ2-2; 13 nucleotides agree with TRBD2. There are 16 residues in the CDR3. The ends lost 5 bases at V and 5 bases at J; junction bases unmatched: 6. Germline lookup yields CDR1 SGHKS and CDR2 YYEKEE (reference sequence). The DNA of the CDR3 is TGTGCCAGCAGTCCACTAGCGGGAGGGCCGACCGGGGAGCTGTTTTTT. Translation: CASSPLAGGPTGELFF.

The chain couples TRBV12-5 to TRBJ1-2; 8 bases map to TRBD1. The ends lost 3 bases at V and 0 bases at J; junction bases unmatched: 6. The CDR3 is 16 amino acids. The V gene's germline CDR1 is LGHNT and CDR2 FRNRAP. The CDR3, as DNA: TGTGCTAGTGGTTTTCCCGGACAGGGAGCTAACTATGGCTACACCTTC. It codes for CASGFPGQGANYGYTF.

V usage is TRBV13 and J usage is TRBJ1-1, with D perhaps matching TRBD1 (5 bases). The germline V gene has CDR1 PRHDT and CDR2 FYEKMQ (reference sequence). Trimming shortened V by 7 bases and J by 6 bases, and 12 bases separated the two germline ends. This CDR3 comprises 12 residues. The CDR3 DNA reads as TGTGCCAGCACCCAGGGTATCCCTGAAGCTTTCTTT. Encoded protein: CASTQGIPEAFF.

The gene calls are TRBV20-1 and TRBJ2-3; D remains ambiguous. Trimming removed 1 base at V and 2 bases at J, with 7 bases between. The CDR3 covers 13 residues. The V gene's germline CDR1 is DFQATT and CDR2 SNEGSKA (reference sequence). The CDR3 nucleotides read TGCAGTGCTAGAGGGCCCGTCACAGATACGCAGTATTTT. Its protein is CSARGPVTDTQYF.